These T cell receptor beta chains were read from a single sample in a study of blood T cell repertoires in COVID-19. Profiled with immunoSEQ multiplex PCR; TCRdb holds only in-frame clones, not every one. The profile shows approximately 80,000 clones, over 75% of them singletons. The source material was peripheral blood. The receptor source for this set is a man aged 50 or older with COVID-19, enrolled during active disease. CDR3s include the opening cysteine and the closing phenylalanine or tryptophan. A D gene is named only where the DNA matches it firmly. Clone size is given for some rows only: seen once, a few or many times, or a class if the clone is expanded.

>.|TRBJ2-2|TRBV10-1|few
TGCGCCAGCAGTGGGGGGGGACACGGTTCGCCCGGGGAGCTGTTTTTT
CASSGGGHGSPGELFF
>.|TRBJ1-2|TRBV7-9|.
TGTGCCAGCAGCTTACCAGGGTTTGATTCTGGCTACACCTTC
CASSLPGFDSGYTF
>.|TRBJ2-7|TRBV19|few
TGTGCCAGTAGTACCACAACAGACTACTACGAGCAGTACTTC
CASSTTTDYYEQYF
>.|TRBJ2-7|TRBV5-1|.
TGCGCCAGCAGCTTGGCGGCAGGGGGGAGCTCCTACGAGCAGTACTTC
CASSLAAGGSSYEQYF
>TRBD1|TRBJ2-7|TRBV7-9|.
TGTGCCAGCAGCTTAGTTCGGGGACAGGGCTTTACCGAGCAGTACTTC
CASSLVRGQGFTEQYF
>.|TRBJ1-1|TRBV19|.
TGTGCCAGTAGTAGACGCCGCCTGGAGGGCACTGAAGCTTTCTTT
CASSRRRLEGTEAFF
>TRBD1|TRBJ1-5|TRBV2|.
TGTGCCAGCACGGACAGGCATAGCAATCAGCCCCAGCATTTT
CASTDRHSNQPQHF
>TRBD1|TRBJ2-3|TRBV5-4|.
TGTGCCAGCAGCTTGGCGCAGGGGGTAGATACGCAGTATTTT
CASSLAQGVDTQYF
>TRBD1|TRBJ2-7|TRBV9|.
TGTGCCAGCAGCGTAGGAGGGGGCCGGAGAGGCGAGCAGTACTTC
CASSVGGGRRGEQYF
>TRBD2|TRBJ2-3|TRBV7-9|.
TGTGCCAGCAGCTTTGAAGCGGGAGCCCTCAGTACGCAGTATTTT
CASSFEAGALSTQYF